The 7 T cell receptor beta chains below were found in one sample sequenced in a study of T cell responses to AZD1222 COVID-19 vaccine. Some clones are missing from TCRdb's copy, which holds only in-frame ones; the method was immunoSEQ multiplex PCR. The sample lists approximately 120,000 clones, around nine tenths occurring once. This material consisted of peripheral blood, taken on day 0 of AZD1222 vaccination. The receptors come from an adult in good health.

V gene TRBV7-3 combines with J gene TRBJ1-1, with D perhaps TRBD1 (6 bases). The CDR3 totals 13 residues. Germline V CDR1 and CDR2: SGHTA, FQGTGA. The V end was cut by 4 bases, the J end by 4 bases, with 10 bases between. As DNA, the CDR3 is TGTGCCAGCAGCTCAACAGGGAGCACTGAAGCTTTCTTT. This gives the protein CASSSTGSTEAFF.

This sequence joins TRBV6-1 and TRBJ1-3, with unresolved D. V lost 7 bases, J lost 6 bases, and 13 bases lay in between. There are 13 residues in the CDR3. Per the germline V gene, CDR1 is MNHNS and CDR2 is SASEGT. The CDR3 is CASTPETSNTIYF. Written as DNA, the CDR3 is TGTGCCAGCACCCCGGAAACGTCAAACACCATATATTTT.

V gene TRBV29-1 combines with J gene TRBJ2-5, with D perhaps TRBD2 (6 bases). The CDR3 covers 13 residues. Germline assignment: CDR1 SQVTM and CDR2 ANQGSEA. Trimming pared 2 bases from V and 5 bases from J, leaving 12 bases between. CDR3 bases: TGCAGCGTTGAAAGGGACTCCACGGAGACCCAGTACTTC. It encodes CSVERDSTETQYF.

This clone appeared once. The V and J genes are TRBV5-1 and TRBJ2-6; TRBD1 might be the D (5 bases). This CDR3 region has 17 residues. V lost 6 bases, J lost 1 base, and 17 bases lay in between. The germline CDR1 and CDR2 sequences are SGHRS and YFSETQ. CDR3 DNA: TGCGCCAGCACTCTAGGACACTTGGGGTCTGGGGCCAACGTCCTGACTTTC. Translation: CASTLGHLGSGANVLTF.

The chain joins TRBV4-1 to TRBJ1-1, with TRBD1 as a possible D gene (6 bases). Germline V gene sequence: CDR1 MGHRA, CDR2 YSYEKL. The CDR3 covers 14 residues. V was pared by 4 bases and J by 1 base, with 10 bases between. The CDR3 DNA follows: TGCGCCAGCAGCCTAGACAGGTCGAACACTGAAGCTTTCTTT. Protein product: CASSLDRSNTEAFF.

This chain connects TRBV4-2 to TRBJ2-5, with unresolved D. The CDR3 extends over 14 amino acids. Between the trimmed V and J ends, which lost 3 bases and 5 bases, there was a span of 13 bases. Germline V gene data show CDR1 as LGHNA and CDR2 as YNFKEQ. In DNA form, the CDR3 reads TGTGCCAGCAGCCACCCGGCTGGCAGTGAGACCCAGTACTTC. This sequence encodes CASSHPAGSETQYF.

A note on this clone: Mismatch with germline at one junction end may stem from a read error. The chain combines TRBV11-3 with TRBJ1-6; 8 bases match TRBD1. There are 15 residues in the CDR3. CDR1 is SGHNT and CDR2 is YENEEA in the germline V gene. CDR3 nucleotide sequence: TGTGCCAGCAGGTTAGGGGGACAGGCCGCGGGTCCCCTCCACTTT. It is translated as CASRLGGQAAGPLHF.